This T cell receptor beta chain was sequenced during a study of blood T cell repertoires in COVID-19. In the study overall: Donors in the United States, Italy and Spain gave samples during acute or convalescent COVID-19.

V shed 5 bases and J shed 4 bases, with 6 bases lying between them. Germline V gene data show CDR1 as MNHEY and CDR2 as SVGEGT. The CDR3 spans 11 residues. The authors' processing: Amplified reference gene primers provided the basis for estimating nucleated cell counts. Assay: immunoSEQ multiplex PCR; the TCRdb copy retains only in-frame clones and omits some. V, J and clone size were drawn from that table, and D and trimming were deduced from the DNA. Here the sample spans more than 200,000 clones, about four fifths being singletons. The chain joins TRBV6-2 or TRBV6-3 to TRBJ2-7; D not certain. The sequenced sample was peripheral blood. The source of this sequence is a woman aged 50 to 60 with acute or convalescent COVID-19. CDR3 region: CASSNSYEQYF. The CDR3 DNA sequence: TGTGCCAGCAGTAACAGTTACGAGCAGTACTTC.